This TCR beta chain was captured in a study of shared clonotypes between healthy human individuals. For this clone: What it binds is unknown.

Naive CD8 cells comprised CD45RO-negative, CCR7-positively selected cells, excluding terminally differentiated effector memory CD45RA+ cells. Clones were sequenced by immunoSEQ multiplex PCR, and TCRdb holds only the in-frame ones, with some missing. Altogether millions of clones are present, about 93% being singletons, with the ten largest covering about 1.8%. Findings and caveats of the study: Sorted-subset samples were not fully sequenced, rarefaction indicated. Sequencing depth was a factor that was expected to affect clonotype sharing among donors. Naive subsets usually exceeded memory subsets in estimated richness. The study found approximately 5% of naive CD4 clonotypes shared across a handful of donors.

The source of this sequence is a young man in good health. Some clones in this sample may be carry-over from other donors' samples. Sequencing input: naive CD8+ T cells from PBMCs.

CDR3 amino acids: CASSLRLAGEAGELFF. The CDR3 DNA follows: TGCGCCAGCAGCTTAAGACTAGCGGGAGAGGCCGGGGAGCTGTTTTTT. V gene TRBV5-1 combines with J gene TRBJ2-2, with TRBD2 matching over 12 bases. The CDR3 covers 16 residues. CDR1 is SGHRS and CDR2 is YFSETQ in the germline V gene. The V gene end was trimmed by 2 bases and the J gene end by 6 bases; junction bases not matched to a gene: 5. The variable domain in full, with the rest retrieved from reference TRBV5-1 and TRBJ2-2, is KAGVTQTPRYLIKTRGQQVTLSCSPISGHRSVSWYQQTPGQGLQFLFEYFSETQRNKGNFPGRFSGRQFSNSRSEMNVSTLELGDSALYLCASSLRLAGEAGELFFGEGSRLTVL.